This entry lists 31 T cell receptor beta chains sequenced from one sample in a study of cytomegalovirus exposure and HLA in healthy donors. PCR used 60 Vbeta primers and 13 Jbeta primers. Clones were read by immunoSEQ multiplex PCR, and TCRdb kept only the in-frame ones, dropping some. The sample shows about 120,000 clones, around four fifths of them seen only once. The specimen sequenced was PBMCs. All receptors come from a female donor in good health and CMV-seronegative.

The gene calls are TRBV28 and TRBJ1-2; 8 bases agree with TRBD1. There are 14 residues in the CDR3. The V gene end was trimmed by 5 bases and the J gene end by 4 bases; junction bases not matched to a gene: 6. CDR1 is MDHEN and CDR2 is SYDVKM in the germline V gene. The CDR3 DNA reads as TGTGCCAGCAGTCTGGGACAGGTTTTCTATGGCTACACCTTC. Residues: CASSLGQVFYGYTF.

The V and J genes are TRBV5-1 and TRBJ2-3; 8 bases fit TRBD2. V was pared by 2 bases and J by 1 base, with 6 bases of the junction left unmatched. Germline CDR1 reads SGHRS; CDR2 reads YFSETQ. There are 16 residues in the CDR3. The CDR3 loop reads CASSLGSGTGTDTQYF. DNA of the CDR3: TGCGCCAGCAGCTTAGGTAGCGGGACGGGCACAGATACGCAGTATTTT.

The chain carries TRBV9 and TRBJ2-1, with 8 bases matching TRBD1. Germline CDR1 SGDLS, CDR2 YYNGEE. The V gene end was trimmed by 2 bases and the J gene end by 7 bases; junction bases not matched to a gene: 2. This CDR3 has 13 amino acids. The CDR3 protein is CASSVRQGNEQFF. In DNA form, the CDR3 reads TGTGCCAGCAGCGTGAGACAGGGGAATGAGCAGTTCTTC.

This sequence joins TRBV4-3 and TRBJ1-2; D not certain. Trimming removed 4 bases from V and 2 bases from J, with 17 bases in between. Germline values: CDR1 LGHNA, CDR2 YSLEER. The CDR3 length is 16 residues. CDR3 region: CASSPKTGGSNYGYTF. Written as DNA, the CDR3 is TGCGCCAGCAGCCCGAAGACGGGTGGGAGCAACTATGGCTACACCTTC.

This clone was seen more than once but under ten times. Additional DNA sequences in this sample encode the identical CDR3. The rearrangement uses TRBV7-2 and TRBJ1-2; TRBD1 might be the D (5 bases). Trimming stripped 2 bases from V and 8 bases from J, with 15 bases between. The CDR3 sequence is 14 residues long. Per germline, CDR1 SGHTA and CDR2 FQGNSA. CDR3 amino acids: CASSLNSGVEGYTF. The CDR3 nucleotides are TGTGCCAGCAGCTTAAATTCGGGGGTTGAGGGCTACACCTTC.

The CDR3 spells CASSLLSSHGSLQKKQYF. DNA for the CDR3: TGTGCCAGCAGCTTACTCTCCTCTCATGGTAGCCTGCAGAAGAAGCAGTACTTC. The chain carries TRBV7-2 and TRBJ2-7, with D hard to call. Between the trimmed V and J ends, which lost 2 bases and 8 bases, there was a span of 28 bases. CDR1 SGHTA and CDR2 FQGNSA come from the germline V gene. There are 18 residues in the CDR3.

The chain uses TRBV7-6 and TRBJ1-2; 9 positions agree with TRBD1. Germline CDR1 is SGHVS and CDR2 is FNYEAQ. The CDR3 length is 15 residues. Losses at the gene ends were 5 bases for V and 5 bases for J; bases not matched to a gene: 9. CDR3 DNA sequence: TGTGCCAGCAGCCCCACAGGGGGCGCTGGGTATGGCTACACCTTC. Translated: CASSPTGGAGYGYTF. Looking up the rest from reference TRBV7-6 and TRBJ1-2 gives the full variable domain: GAGVSQSPRYKVTKRGQDVALRCDPISGHVSLYWYRQALGQGPEFLTYFNYEAQQDKSGLPNDRFSAERPEGSISTLTIQRTEQRDSAMYRCASSPTGGAGYGYTFGSGTRLTVV.

The chain carries TRBV28 and TRBJ2-5; 8 nucleotides agree with TRBD2. Looked up from germline, CDR1 is MDHEN and CDR2 is SYDVKM. The CDR3 is made up of 16 amino acids. After removal of 5 bases from V and 5 bases from J, the junction contained 13 bases not matched to a gene. CDR3 loop: CASSGGQAGVGETQYF. DNA of the CDR3: TGTGCCAGCAGTGGGGGGCAAGCGGGAGTTGGGGAGACCCAGTACTTC.

The chain recombines TRBV7-8 with TRBJ2-1; TRBD2 agrees at 10 bases. The V gene's germline CDR1 is SGHVS and CDR2 FQNEAQ. With V trimmed by 2 bases and J by 1 base, 2 bases remained unmatched. This CDR3 region has 16 residues. In DNA, the CDR3 is TGTGCCAGCAGCTTACGGACTAGCGGATCCTACAATGAGCAGTTCTTC. Its translation: CASSLRTSGSYNEQFF.

The J gene is TRBJ1-5, the V gene TRBV4-1; D unclear. V was cut by 1 base and J by 0 bases, with 10 bases left in between. Germline loops: CDR1 MGHRA, CDR2 YSYEKL. The CDR3 is 16 amino acids. CDR3 protein: CASSQGLSGSNQPQHF. Written as DNA, the CDR3 is TGCGCCAGCAGCCAAGGTCTCTCGGGTAGCAATCAGCCCCAGCATTTT.

The chain carries TRBV7-6 and TRBJ2-7; 8 bases line up with TRBD1. The CDR3 is 17 amino acids. J lost 0 bases, V lost 6 bases, and 13 bases had no gene match. CDR1 and CDR2 from the germline V gene are SGHVS and FNYEAQ. The CDR3 DNA follows: TGTGCCAGCAGTCCTCCCCTTCGGACAGGGCGCTCCTACGAGCAGTACTTC. Its protein product is CASSPPLRTGRSYEQYF.

This clone was observed a single time. This chain links TRBV2 with TRBJ2-7, with D possibly TRBD1 on 6 matching bases. Germline V lookup: CDR1 SNHLY, CDR2 FYNNEI. This CDR3 region has 15 residues. Trimming took 6 bases from V and 0 from J, leaving 15 bases between them. The chain's CDR3 is CASRPGHASSYEQYF. CDR3 in DNA: TGTGCCAGCAGGCCGGGACACGCGAGCTCCTACGAGCAGTACTTC.

This chain connects TRBV6-1 to TRBJ2-1; D is uncertain. Trimming removed 3 bases from V and 6 bases from J, with 6 bases in between. The CDR3 runs to 12 residues. The germline V gene encodes CDR1 MNHNS and CDR2 SASEGT. The CDR3 DNA reads TGTGCCAGCAGTGATTCCCTCAATGAGCAGTTCTTC. Protein: CASSDSLNEQFF.

The genes are TRBV27 and TRBJ2-7; 12 bases are a match to TRBD2. V was pared by 4 bases and J by 7 bases, with 11 bases of the junction left unmatched. The germline V gene encodes CDR1 MNHEY and CDR2 SMNVEV (reference sequence). The CDR3 spans 16 residues. CDR3 region: CASSSLAGGPFWEQYF. CDR3 sequence (DNA): TGTGCCAGCAGTTCCCTAGCGGGAGGGCCGTTTTGGGAGCAGTACTTC.

This chain uses TRBV30 with TRBJ2-7; maybe TRBD1 (5 bases). V shed 1 base and J shed 6 bases, with 13 bases lying between them. Germline V gene sequence: CDR1 GTSNPN, CDR2 SVGIG (reference sequence). The CDR3 length is 13 residues. CDR3 coding DNA: TGTGCCTGGAGTGGGCAGGGAAGGGGCGAGCAGTACTTC. Its protein product is CAWSGQGRGEQYF.

This rearrangement joins TRBV9 to TRBJ2-7, with 15 bases that match TRBD2. This CDR3 has 19 residues. With V trimmed by 0 bases and J by 0 bases, 7 bases remained unmatched. The germline gives CDR1 SGDLS, CDR2 YYNGEE. The DNA for the CDR3 is TGTGCCAGCAGCGTAGATAGGACTAGCGGGAGGGCCTTCTCCTACGAGCAGTACTTC. It codes for CASSVDRTSGRAFSYEQYF.

Comments on this clone: The identical CDR3 is also encoded by other nucleotide sequences in the sample. The rearrangement links TRBV5-1 to TRBJ2-1; possible D gene TRBD1, 5 bases. Germline V CDR1 and CDR2: SGHRS, YFSETQ. The CDR3 totals 12 residues. The germline V and J ends were trimmed by 3 bases and 6 bases, with 7 bases remaining between them. The DNA for the CDR3 is TGCGCCAGCAGCTCTCAGGGCAATGAGCAGTTCTTC. Encoded protein: CASSSQGNEQFF.

The chain employs TRBV4-3 and TRBJ2-2; 7 bases agree with TRBD2. The ends lost 3 bases at V and 8 bases at J; junction bases unmatched: 6. CDR3 size: 14 residues. Germline CDR1 is LGHNA and CDR2 is YSLEER. DNA for the CDR3: TGCGCCAGCAGCCAGGGGGACTATTTGGGGGAGCTGTTTTTT. Its translation is CASSQGDYLGELFF.

The V and J genes are TRBV6-1 and TRBJ2-2; D is uncertain. Germline V CDR1 and CDR2: MNHNS, SASEGT. The V gene lost 2 bases and the J gene lost 5 bases, with 15 bases spanning the gap. The CDR3 runs to 16 residues. Written as DNA, the CDR3 is TGTGCCAGCAGTGAATCGGTAGAGGCCGCAACCGGGGAGCTGTTTTTT. Encoded protein: CASSESVEAATGELFF.

This clone was recorded only once. The rearrangement joins TRBV27 to TRBJ2-7, with a possible D match to TRBD2 (6 bases). CDR1 MNHEY and CDR2 SMNVEV come from the germline V gene (reference sequence). Trimming shortened V by 8 bases and J by 1 base, and 15 bases separated the two germline ends. There are 14 residues in the CDR3. In DNA form, the CDR3 reads TGTGCCAGCTCCGGGAGAGGGTTATCCTACGAGCAGTACTTC. Residues: CASSGRGLSYEQYF.

This rearrangement joins TRBV2 to TRBJ2-1; D is possibly TRBD2 (6 bases). Germline lookup yields CDR1 SNHLY and CDR2 FYNNEI. The CDR3 covers 14 residues. V shed 3 bases and J shed 3 bases, with 9 bases lying between them. The CDR3 loop reads CASSDRELYNEQFF. CDR3 in DNA: TGTGCCAGCAGTGACCGGGAGCTCTACAATGAGCAGTTCTTC.

The V gene is TRBV9, the J gene TRBJ2-3; D may be TRBD1 (6 bases). CDR1 is SGDLS and CDR2 is YYNGEE in the germline V gene. V lost 0 bases and J lost 0, with 8 bases in between. This CDR3 contains 15 residues. Here the CDR3 DNA reads TGTGCCAGCAGCGTAGAGGGGGTTAGCACAGATACGCAGTATTTT. This translates into CASSVEGVSTDTQYF.

This clone appeared a single time. The rearrangement joins TRBV7-3 to TRBJ2-7; TRBD1 matches 9 bases. The CDR3 covers 14 residues. The V and J ends lost 4 bases and 4 bases, in that order; junction bases with no gene match: 5. From germline, CDR1 is SGHTA and CDR2 FQGTGA. The CDR3 loop is CASSSRGQGYEQYF. The CDR3 DNA follows: TGTGCCAGCAGCTCCCGGGGACAGGGATACGAGCAGTACTTC.

This chain links TRBV9 with TRBJ2-3; TRBD2 matches at 12 bases. Germline assignment: CDR1 SGDLS and CDR2 YYNGEE. Losses at the gene ends were 5 bases for V and 4 bases for J; bases not matched to a gene: 2. This CDR3 has 14 amino acids. This CDR3 reads CASSGTSGPDTQYF. The CDR3 DNA follows: TGTGCCAGCAGTGGGACTAGCGGGCCAGATACGCAGTATTTT.

The chain recombines TRBV10-3 with TRBJ2-1, with TRBD2 matching over 9 bases. Germline CDR1 and CDR2: ENHRY and SYGVKD. J was trimmed by 6 bases and V by 7 bases; bases with no gene match: 7. The CDR3 consists of 14 residues. The CDR3 region has the DNA TGTGCCATCACTCTAGCGGGGCCAGGCAATGAGCAGTTCTTC. Protein: CAITLAGPGNEQFF.

The genes are TRBV4-3 and TRBJ2-1; no clear D. This CDR3 region has 15 residues. V lost 0 bases to trimming and J lost 9 bases, with 15 bases between them. Germline V gene data show CDR1 as LGHNA and CDR2 as YSLEER. The CDR3 here is CASSQEPSRSPEQFF. Here the CDR3 DNA reads TGCGCCAGCAGCCAAGAGCCCTCCCGTAGTCCTGAGCAGTTCTTC.

J is TRBJ1-3 and V is TRBV27; TRBD1 matches 7 bases. The V and J ends lost 5 bases and 4 bases, in that order; junction bases with no gene match: 8. Germline assignment: CDR1 MNHEY and CDR2 SMNVEV (reference sequence). CDR3 size: 15 residues. The CDR3 DNA reads as TGTGCCAGCAGTCCCCGAGGGGGCGGAGGAAACACCATATATTTT. This encodes CASSPRGGGGNTIYF.

V gene TRBV7-9 combines with J gene TRBJ2-7; 7 positions match TRBD1. CDR1 and CDR2 from the germline V gene are SEHNR and FQNEAQ (reference sequence). Germline trimming cut 2 bases from V and 5 bases from J; bases unmatched to any gene: 9. The CDR3 runs 15 residues. This chain's CDR3 is CASSLILPGGDEQYF. The CDR3 DNA follows: TGTGCCAGCAGCTTAATCTTGCCAGGGGGAGACGAGCAGTACTTC.

The table lists this clone with a count of one. The germline gene is not matched at one end of the junction; a read error may be the cause. V is TRBV7-7 and J is TRBJ1-1; D remains unclear. This CDR3 contains 15 residues. Germline CDR1 is SSHAT and CDR2 is FNYEAQ (reference sequence). The CDR3: CASNLVTGGSTEAFF. The CDR3 DNA follows: TGTGCTAGCAACCTCGTTACGGGTGGCAGCACTGAAGCTTTCTTT.

In this sample, this clone turned up a few times. The V and J genes are TRBV4-1 and TRBJ1-4; 7 positions agree with TRBD1. The germline gives CDR1 MGHRA, CDR2 YSYEKL. The length of the CDR3 is 16 residues. V dropped 0 bases and J dropped 8; count of bases not matched to a gene: 9. The CDR3 protein is CASSQDFPGGREKLFF. CDR3 nucleotides: TGCGCCAGCAGCCAAGATTTCCCAGGGGGAAGAGAAAAACTGTTTTTT.

This clone was picked up a small number of times. The chain recombines TRBV2 with TRBJ1-1; tentatively, D is TRBD1 (6 bases). There are 15 residues in the CDR3. Germline assignment: CDR1 SNHLY and CDR2 FYNNEI. V gave up 3 bases and J gave up 3 bases, with 14 bases separating them. CDR3 bases: TGTGCCAGCAGTGAGGAACGGACAGCATACACTGAAGCTTTCTTT. Encoded protein: CASSEERTAYTEAFF.